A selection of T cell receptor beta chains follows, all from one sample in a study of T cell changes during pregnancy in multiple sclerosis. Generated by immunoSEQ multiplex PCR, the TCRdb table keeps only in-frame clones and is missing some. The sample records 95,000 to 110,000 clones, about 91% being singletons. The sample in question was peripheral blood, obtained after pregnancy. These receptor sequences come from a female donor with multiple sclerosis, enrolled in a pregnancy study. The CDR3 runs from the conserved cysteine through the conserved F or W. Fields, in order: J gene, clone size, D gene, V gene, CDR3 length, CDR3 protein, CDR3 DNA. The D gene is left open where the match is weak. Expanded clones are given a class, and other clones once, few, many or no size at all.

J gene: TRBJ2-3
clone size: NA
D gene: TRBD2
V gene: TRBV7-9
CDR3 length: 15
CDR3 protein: CASSLATSGSDTQYF
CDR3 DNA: TGTGCCAGCAGCTTAGCGACTAGCGGGAGCGATACGCAGTATTTT

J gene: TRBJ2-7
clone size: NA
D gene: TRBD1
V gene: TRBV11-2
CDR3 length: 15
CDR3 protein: CASSSTGGITYEQYF
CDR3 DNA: TGTGCCAGCAGCTCTACAGGGGGCATCACCTACGAGCAGTACTTC

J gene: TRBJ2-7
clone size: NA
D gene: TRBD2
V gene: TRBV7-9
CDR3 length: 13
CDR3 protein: CASSQRGGSEQYF
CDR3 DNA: TGTGCCAGCAGCCAAAGGGGAGGGAGTGAGCAGTACTTC

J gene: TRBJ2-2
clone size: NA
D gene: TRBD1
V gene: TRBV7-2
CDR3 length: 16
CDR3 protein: CASSPHPGQGPGELFF
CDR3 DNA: TGTGCCAGCAGCCCCCACCCGGGACAGGGACCCGGGGAGCTGTTTTTT

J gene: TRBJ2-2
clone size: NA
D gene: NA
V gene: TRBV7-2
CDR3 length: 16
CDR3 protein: CASSFPTGSGTGELFF
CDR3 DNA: TGTGCCAGCAGCTTCCCAACAGGGTCGGGCACCGGGGAGCTGTTTTTT

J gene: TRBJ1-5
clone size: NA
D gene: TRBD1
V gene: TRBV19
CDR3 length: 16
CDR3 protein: CASSIAGQGQGQPQHF
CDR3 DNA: TGTGCCAGTAGTATAGCGGGACAGGGGCAAGGTCAGCCCCAGCATTTT

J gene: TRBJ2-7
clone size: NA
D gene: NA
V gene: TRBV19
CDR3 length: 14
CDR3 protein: CASSITGYTYEQYF
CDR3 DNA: TGTGCCAGTAGTATTACAGGGTACACCTACGAGCAGTACTTC

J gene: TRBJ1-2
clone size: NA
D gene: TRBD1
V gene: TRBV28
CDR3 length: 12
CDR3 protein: CASSTGEYGYTF
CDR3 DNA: TGTGCCAGCAGTACAGGGGAATATGGCTACACCTTC

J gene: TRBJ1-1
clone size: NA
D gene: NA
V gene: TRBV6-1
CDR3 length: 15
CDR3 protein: CASSDTPYNSYEAFF
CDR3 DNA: TGTGCCAGCAGTGATACGCCCTATAACAGTTATGAAGCTTTCTTT

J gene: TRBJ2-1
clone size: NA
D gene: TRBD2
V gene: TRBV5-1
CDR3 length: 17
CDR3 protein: CASSLAREAIRGNEQFF
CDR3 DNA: TGCGCCAGCAGCTTGGCCCGGGAGGCAATAAGGGGCAATGAGCAGTTCTTC

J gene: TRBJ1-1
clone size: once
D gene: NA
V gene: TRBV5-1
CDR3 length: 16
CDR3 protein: CASSRDTGTSNTEAFF
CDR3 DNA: TGCGCCAGCAGCCGGGACACGGGTACCTCAAACACTGAAGCTTTCTTT

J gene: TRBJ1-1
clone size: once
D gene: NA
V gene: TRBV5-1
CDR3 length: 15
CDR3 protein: CASSLVPGVGAEAFF
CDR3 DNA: TGCGCCAGCAGCTTAGTCCCGGGGGTGGGCGCTGAAGCTTTCTTT

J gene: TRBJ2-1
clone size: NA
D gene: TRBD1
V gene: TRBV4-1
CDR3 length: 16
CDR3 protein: CASSPYGGQGWDEQFF
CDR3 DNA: TGCGCCAGCAGCCCCTATGGGGGACAGGGGTGGGATGAGCAGTTCTTC

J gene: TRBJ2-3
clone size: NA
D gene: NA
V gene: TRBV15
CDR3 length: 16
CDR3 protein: CATSRSSNPITDTQYF
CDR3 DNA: TGTGCCACCAGCCGGTCCTCTAACCCGATCACAGATACGCAGTATTTT

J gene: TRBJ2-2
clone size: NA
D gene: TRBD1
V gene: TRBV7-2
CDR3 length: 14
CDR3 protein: CASSLRTGTGELFF
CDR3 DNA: TGTGCCAGCAGCCTAAGGACAGGAACCGGGGAGCTGTTTTTT

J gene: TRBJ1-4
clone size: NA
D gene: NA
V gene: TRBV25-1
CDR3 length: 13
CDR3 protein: CASSEWGGEKLFF
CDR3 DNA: TGTGCCAGCAGTGAATGGGGGGGTGAAAAACTGTTTTTT

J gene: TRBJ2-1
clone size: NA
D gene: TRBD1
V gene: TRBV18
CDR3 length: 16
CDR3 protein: CASSPTDRGVAAEQFF
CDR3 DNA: TGTGCCAGCTCACCGACGGACAGGGGGGTAGCTGCTGAGCAGTTCTTC

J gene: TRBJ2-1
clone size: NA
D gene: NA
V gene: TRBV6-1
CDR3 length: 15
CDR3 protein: CASSEIKGGGNEQFF
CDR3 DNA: TGTGCCAGCAGTGAAATAAAAGGGGGGGGAAATGAGCAGTTCTTC

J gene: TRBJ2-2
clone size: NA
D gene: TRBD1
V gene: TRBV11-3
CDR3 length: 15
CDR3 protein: CASSSGTGLTGELFF
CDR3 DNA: TGTGCCAGCAGCTCAGGGACAGGGCTAACCGGGGAGCTGTTTTTT

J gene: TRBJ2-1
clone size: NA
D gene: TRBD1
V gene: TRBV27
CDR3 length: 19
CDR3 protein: CASSQQGARTGRRYNEQFF
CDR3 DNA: TGTGCCAGCAGTCAACAGGGGGCGCGAACCGGAAGAAGGTACAATGAGCAGTTCTTC

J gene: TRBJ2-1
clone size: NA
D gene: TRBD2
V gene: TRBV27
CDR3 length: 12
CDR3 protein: CASSFYGGEQFF
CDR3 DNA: TGTGCCAGCAGTTTTTACGGGGGGGAGCAGTTCTTC

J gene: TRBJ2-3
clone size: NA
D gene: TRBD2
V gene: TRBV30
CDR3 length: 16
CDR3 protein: CAWSGGTSGEADTQYF
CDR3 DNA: TGTGCCTGGAGTGGGGGGACTAGCGGGGAGGCAGATACGCAGTATTTT

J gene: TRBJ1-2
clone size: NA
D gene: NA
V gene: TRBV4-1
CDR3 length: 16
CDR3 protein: CASSLSWAGKDYGYTF
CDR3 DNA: TGCGCCAGCAGCCTATCTTGGGCAGGGAAGGACTATGGCTACACCTTC

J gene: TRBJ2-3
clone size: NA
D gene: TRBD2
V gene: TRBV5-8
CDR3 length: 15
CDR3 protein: CASSRRLAGGNTQYF
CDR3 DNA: TGTGCCAGCAGCCGGCGGCTAGCGGGGGGTAATACGCAGTATTTT

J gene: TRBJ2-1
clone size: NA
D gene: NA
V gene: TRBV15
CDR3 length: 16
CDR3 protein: CATSRSRQASYNEQFF
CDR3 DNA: TGTGCCACCAGCAGATCTAGACAGGCCTCCTACAATGAGCAGTTCTTC

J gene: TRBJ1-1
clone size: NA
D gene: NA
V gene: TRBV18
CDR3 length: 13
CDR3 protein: CASSPRGDTEAFF
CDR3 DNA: TGTGCCAGCTCACCCCGAGGAGACACTGAAGCTTTCTTT

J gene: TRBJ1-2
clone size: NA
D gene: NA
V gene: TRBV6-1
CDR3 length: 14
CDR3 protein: CASRTGTRGDGYTF
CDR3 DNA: TGTGCCAGCAGGACCGGGACAAGAGGTGATGGCTACACCTTC

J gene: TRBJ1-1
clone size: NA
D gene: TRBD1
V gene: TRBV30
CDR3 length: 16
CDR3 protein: CASSGDRTGRNTEAFF
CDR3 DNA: TGTGCCTCGAGTGGGGACAGGACGGGAAGGAATACTGAAGCTTTCTTT

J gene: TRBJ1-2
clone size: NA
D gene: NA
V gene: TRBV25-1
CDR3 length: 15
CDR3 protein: CASSAAGTAGYGYTF
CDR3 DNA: TGTGCCAGCAGTGCAGCCGGGACTGCTGGTTATGGCTACACCTTC

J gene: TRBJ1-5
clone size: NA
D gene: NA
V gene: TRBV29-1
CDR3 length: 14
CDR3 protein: CSATPGEGNQPQHF
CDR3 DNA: TGCAGCGCCACCCCCGGGGAAGGCAATCAGCCCCAGCATTTT

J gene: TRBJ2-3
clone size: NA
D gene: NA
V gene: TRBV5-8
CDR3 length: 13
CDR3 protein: CASSLSHAATQYF
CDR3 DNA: TGTGCCAGCAGCTTGAGTCACGCGGCTACGCAGTATTTT

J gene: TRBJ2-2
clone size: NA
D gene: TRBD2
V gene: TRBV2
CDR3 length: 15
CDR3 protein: CASSETSANTGELFF
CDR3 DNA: TGTGCCAGCAGTGAAACTAGCGCGAACACCGGGGAGCTGTTTTTT

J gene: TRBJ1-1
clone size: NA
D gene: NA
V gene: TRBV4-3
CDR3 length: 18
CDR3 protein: CASSQVGPIWGGDTEAFF
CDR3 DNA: TGCGCCAGCAGCCAAGTCGGGCCTATCTGGGGCGGGGACACTGAAGCTTTCTTT

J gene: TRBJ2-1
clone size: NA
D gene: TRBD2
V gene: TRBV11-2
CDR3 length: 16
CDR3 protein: CASSLLAGGQGNEQFF
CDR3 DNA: TGTGCCAGCAGCCTACTAGCGGGGGGACAGGGCAATGAGCAGTTCTTC

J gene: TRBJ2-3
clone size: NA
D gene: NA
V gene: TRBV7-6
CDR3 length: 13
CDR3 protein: CASSLGAPDTQYF
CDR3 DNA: TGTGCCAGCAGCTTAGGGGCCCCAGATACGCAGTATTTT

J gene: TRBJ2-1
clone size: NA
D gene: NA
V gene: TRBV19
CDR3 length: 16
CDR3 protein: CASSPGLSRRTNEQFF
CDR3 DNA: TGTGCCAGTAGTCCTGGATTGTCTAGGAGGACCAATGAGCAGTTCTTC

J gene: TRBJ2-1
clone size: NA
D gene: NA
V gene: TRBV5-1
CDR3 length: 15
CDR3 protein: CASSLKAGLDNEQFF
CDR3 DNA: TGCGCCAGCAGCTTGAAGGCAGGGCTGGACAATGAGCAGTTCTTC

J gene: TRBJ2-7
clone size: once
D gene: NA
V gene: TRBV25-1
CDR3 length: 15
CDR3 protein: CASSESRDTLYEQYF
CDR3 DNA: TGTGCCAGCAGTGAATCGAGGGATACCCTTTACGAGCAGTACTTC

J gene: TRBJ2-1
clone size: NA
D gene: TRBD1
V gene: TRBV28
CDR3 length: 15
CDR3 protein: CASSNRGLLSNEQFF
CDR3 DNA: TGTGCCAGCAGCAACAGGGGGCTTTTAAGCAATGAGCAGTTCTTC

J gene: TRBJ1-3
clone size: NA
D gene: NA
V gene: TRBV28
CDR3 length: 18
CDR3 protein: CASSLSPGGRDSGNTIYF
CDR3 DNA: TGTGCCAGCAGTTTATCCCCGGGAGGGAGGGACTCTGGAAACACCATATATTTT

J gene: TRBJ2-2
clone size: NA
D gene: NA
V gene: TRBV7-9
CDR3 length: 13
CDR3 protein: CASAQVDTGELFF
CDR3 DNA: TGTGCCAGCGCCCAGGTCGACACCGGGGAGCTGTTTTTT

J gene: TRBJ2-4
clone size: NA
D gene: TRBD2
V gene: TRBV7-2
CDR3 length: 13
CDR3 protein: CASSPGTSGISYF
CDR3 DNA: TGTGCCAGCAGCCCAGGGACTAGCGGTATCTCATACTTC

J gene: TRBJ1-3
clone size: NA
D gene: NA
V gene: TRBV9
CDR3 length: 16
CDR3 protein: CASSVGQSLSGNTIYF
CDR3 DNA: TGTGCCAGCAGCGTAGGACAGTCGCTTTCGGGAAACACCATATATTTT

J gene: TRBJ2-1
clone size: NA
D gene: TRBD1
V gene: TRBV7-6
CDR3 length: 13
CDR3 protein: CASSTGQNNEQFF
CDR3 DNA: TGTGCCAGCAGCACGGGACAGAACAATGAGCAGTTCTTC

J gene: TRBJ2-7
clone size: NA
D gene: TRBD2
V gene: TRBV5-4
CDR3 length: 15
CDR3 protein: CASSSASGPSYEQYF
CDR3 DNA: TGTGCCAGCAGCTCCGCTAGCGGACCATCCTACGAGCAGTACTTC

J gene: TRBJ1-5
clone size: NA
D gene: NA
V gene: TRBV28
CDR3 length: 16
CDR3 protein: CASSPYVAQGNQPQHF
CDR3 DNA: TGTGCCAGCAGCCCCTACGTGGCACAGGGCAATCAGCCCCAGCATTTT

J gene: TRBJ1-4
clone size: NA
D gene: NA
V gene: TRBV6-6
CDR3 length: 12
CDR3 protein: CASSYDRGKLFF
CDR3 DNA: TGTGCCAGCAGTTACGACCGCGGAAAACTGTTTTTT

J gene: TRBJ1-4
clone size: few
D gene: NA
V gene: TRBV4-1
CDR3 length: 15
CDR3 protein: CASSQEYRNNEKLFF
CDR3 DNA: TGCGCCAGCAGCCAAGAATACAGGAATAATGAAAAACTGTTTTTT

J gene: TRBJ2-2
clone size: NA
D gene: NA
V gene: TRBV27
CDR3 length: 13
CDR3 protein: CASRGGGTGELFF
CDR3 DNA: TGTGCCAGCAGAGGAGGAGGCACCGGGGAGCTGTTTTTT

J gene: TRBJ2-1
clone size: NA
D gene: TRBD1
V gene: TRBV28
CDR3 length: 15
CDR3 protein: CASRTPGQGYNEQFF
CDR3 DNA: TGTGCCAGCAGGACACCGGGACAGGGATACAATGAGCAGTTCTTC

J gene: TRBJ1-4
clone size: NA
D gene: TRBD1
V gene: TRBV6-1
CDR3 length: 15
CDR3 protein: CASSGATGTNEKLFF
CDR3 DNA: TGTGCCAGCAGTGGAGCGACAGGGACTAATGAAAAACTGTTTTTT

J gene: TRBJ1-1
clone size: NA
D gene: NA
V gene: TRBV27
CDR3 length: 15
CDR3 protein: CASRAQGGIGTEAFF
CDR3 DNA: TGTGCCAGCAGGGCGCAGGGTGGTATTGGCACTGAAGCTTTCTTT

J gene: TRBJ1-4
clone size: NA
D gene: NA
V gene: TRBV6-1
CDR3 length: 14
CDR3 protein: CASSEQQANEKLFF
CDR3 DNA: TGTGCCAGCAGTGAACAGCAGGCTAATGAAAAACTGTTTTTT

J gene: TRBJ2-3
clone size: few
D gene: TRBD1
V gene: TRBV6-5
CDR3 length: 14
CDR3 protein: CASSETGGTDTQYF
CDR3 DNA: TGTGCCAGCAGTGAGACAGGGGGCACAGATACGCAGTATTTT

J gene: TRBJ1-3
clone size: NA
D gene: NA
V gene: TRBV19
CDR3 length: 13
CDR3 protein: CASSISSGNTIYF
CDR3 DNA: TGTGCCAGTAGTATATCGTCTGGAAACACCATATATTTT

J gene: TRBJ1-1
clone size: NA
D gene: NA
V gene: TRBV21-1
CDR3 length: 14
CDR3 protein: CASSETGGGTEAFF
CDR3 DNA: TGTGCCAGCAGCGAGACGGGGGGAGGCACTGAAGCTTTCTTT

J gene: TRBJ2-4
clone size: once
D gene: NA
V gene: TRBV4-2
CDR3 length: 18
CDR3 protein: CASSQERSALLAKNIQYF
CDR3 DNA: TGTGCCAGCAGCCAAGAGAGGTCGGCACTCTTAGCCAAAAACATTCAGTACTTC

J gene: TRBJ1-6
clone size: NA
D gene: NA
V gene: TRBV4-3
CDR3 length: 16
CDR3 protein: CASSSLHGSRGSPLHF
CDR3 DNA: TGCGCCAGCAGCTCTCTACACGGCAGTCGGGGGTCACCCCTCCACTTT

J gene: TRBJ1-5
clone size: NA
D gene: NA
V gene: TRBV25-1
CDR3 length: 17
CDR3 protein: CASTSAPTNDSNQPQHF
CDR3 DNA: TGTGCCAGCACCTCCGCGCCTACTAATGATAGCAATCAGCCCCAGCATTTT

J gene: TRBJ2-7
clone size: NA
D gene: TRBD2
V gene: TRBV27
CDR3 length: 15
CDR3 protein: CASSLGGGTSYEQYF
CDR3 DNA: TGTGCCAGCAGTTTAGGCGGGGGGACCTCCTACGAGCAGTACTTC